This T cell receptor (beta chain) stems from a study of cytomegalovirus exposure and HLA in healthy donors. The overall study: Both the 95 to 150 validation repertoires and the roughly 620 first-cohort repertoires used the same platform, as reported by a later analysis.

Losses at the gene ends were 10 bases for V and 7 bases for J; bases not matched to a gene: 7. This CDR3 spans 14 amino acids. Looked up from germline, CDR1 is MNHEY and CDR2 is SMNVEV (reference sequence). TCRdb's table, derived via immunoSEQ multiplex PCR, lists solely in-frame clones and lacks some. The data contain about 200,000 clones, 88% of them singletons. Sequenced material: PBMCs. V gene TRBV27 combines with J gene TRBJ2-2, with 12 bases lining up with TRBD1. The receptor's source is a young woman in good health and CMV-seronegative. This CDR3 is CAIGTGGFVGELFF. As DNA, the CDR3 is TGTGCCATAGGGACAGGGGGCTTTGTCGGGGAGCTGTTTTTT.